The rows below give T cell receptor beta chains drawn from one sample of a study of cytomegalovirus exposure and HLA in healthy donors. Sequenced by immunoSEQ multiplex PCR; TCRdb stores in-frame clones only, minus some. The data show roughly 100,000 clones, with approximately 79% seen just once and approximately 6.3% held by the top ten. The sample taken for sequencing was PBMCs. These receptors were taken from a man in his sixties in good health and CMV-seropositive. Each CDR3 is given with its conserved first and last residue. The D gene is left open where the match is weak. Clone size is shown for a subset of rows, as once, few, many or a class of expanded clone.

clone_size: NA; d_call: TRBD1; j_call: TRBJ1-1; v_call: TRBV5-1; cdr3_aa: CASSFNPGQGGTEAFF; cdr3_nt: TGCGCCAGCAGCTTTAATCCGGGACAGGGGGGAACTGAAGCTTTCTTT
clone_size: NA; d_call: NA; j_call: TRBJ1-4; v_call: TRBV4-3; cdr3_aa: CASSLSGGTNEKLFF; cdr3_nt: TGCGCCAGCAGCCTATCAGGTGGAACTAATGAAAAACTGTTTTTT
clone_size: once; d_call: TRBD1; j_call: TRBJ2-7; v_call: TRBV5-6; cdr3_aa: CASTPRTGSSYEQYF; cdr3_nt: TGTGCCAGCACTCCTCGGACAGGGAGCTCCTACGAGCAGTACTTC
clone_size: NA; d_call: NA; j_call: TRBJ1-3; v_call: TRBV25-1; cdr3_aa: CASSERGNTIYF; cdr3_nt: TGTGCCAGCAGTGAACGGGGAAACACCATATATTTT
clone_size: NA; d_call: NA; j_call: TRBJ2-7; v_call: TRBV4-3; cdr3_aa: CASSQDGTDEQYF; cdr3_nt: TGCGCCAGCAGCCAAGACGGAACAGATGAGCAGTACTTC
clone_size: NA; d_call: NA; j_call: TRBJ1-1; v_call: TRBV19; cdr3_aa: CASSIRDTEAFF; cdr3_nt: TGTGCCAGTAGTATCCGGGACACTGAAGCTTTCTTT
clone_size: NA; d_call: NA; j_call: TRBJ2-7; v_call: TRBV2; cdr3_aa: CASTPPSRGEQYF; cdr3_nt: TGTGCCAGCACTCCCCCGAGTCGAGGGGAGCAGTACTTC
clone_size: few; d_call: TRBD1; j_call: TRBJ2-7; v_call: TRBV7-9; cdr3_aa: CASSPDRGASYEQYF; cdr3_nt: TGTGCCAGCAGCCCGGACAGGGGCGCCTCCTACGAGCAGTACTTC
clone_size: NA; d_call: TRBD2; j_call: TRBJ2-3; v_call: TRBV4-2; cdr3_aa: CASMTSGADTQYF; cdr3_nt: TGTGCCAGCATGACTAGCGGGGCAGATACGCAGTATTTT
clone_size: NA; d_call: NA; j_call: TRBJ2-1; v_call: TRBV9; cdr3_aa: CASSVVPGNEQFF; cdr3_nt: TGTGCCAGCAGCGTAGTCCCCGGGAATGAGCAGTTCTTC